These 5 T cell receptor beta chains share one sample of origin, sequenced in a study of blood T cell repertoires in COVID-19. The data were produced by immunoSEQ multiplex PCR, yet TCRdb's version contains in-frame clones alone and is incomplete. This table holds under 85,000 clones, more than 75% found once. Source material: peripheral blood. These receptors came from a woman of 80 years or more with active or convalescent COVID-19.

In regard to this clone: A junction boundary mismatches the germline segment, possibly from a read error. The CDR3 sequence: CASSSGLAGVQEAQYF. The CDR3, as DNA: TGTGCCAGCAGCTCCGGGCTAGCGGGAGTCCAAGAGGCCCAGTACTTC. The chain is built from TRBV9 and TRBJ2-5; 10 positions agree with TRBD2. CDR1 is SGDLS and CDR2 is YYNGEE in the germline V gene. There are 16 residues in the CDR3. Variable domain in full (rest from reference TRBV9 and TRBJ2-5): DSGVTQTPKHLITATGQRVTLRCSPRSGDLSVYWYQQSLDQGLQFLIQYYNGEERAKGNILERFSAQQFPDLHSELNLSSLELGDSALYFCASSSGLAGVQEAQYFGPGTRLLVL.

The chain links TRBV24-1 to TRBJ1-6, with D hard to call. The CDR3 covers 13 residues. CDR1 is KGHDR and CDR2 is SFDVKD in the germline V gene. With 7 bases removed from V and 7 bases from J, the gap between germline ends came to 10 bases. The CDR3: CATRSGDNSPLHF. CDR3 bases: TGTGCCACCAGGTCGGGTGACAATTCACCCCTCCACTTT.

Remarks on this clone: The junction does not match germline at one end; this may be a read error. The gene calls are TRBV5-1 and TRBJ2-2; 11 bases agree with TRBD2. Germline V gene data show CDR1 as SGHRS and CDR2 as YFSETQ. CDR3 length equals 18 residues. The CDR3 protein is CASSLAPSGGTNTGELFF. The CDR3 bases are TGCGCCAGCAGCTTGGCCCCTAGCGGGGGGACGAATACCGGGGAGCTGTTTTTT.

CDR3 DNA: TGCGCCAGCAGCTTGGGGGACACGAATGAAAAACTGTTTTTT. Protein sequence: CASSLGDTNEKLFF. J is TRBJ1-4 and V is TRBV5-1; D may be TRBD1 (6 bases). V was shortened by 0 bases and J by 5 bases, with 8 bases between the two germline ends. Germline V lookup: CDR1 SGHRS, CDR2 YFSETQ. This CDR3 comprises 14 residues.

The chain recombines TRBV7-2 with TRBJ2-1; D is undetermined. With 3 bases removed from V and 5 bases from J, the gap between germline ends came to 11 bases. Germline V gene sequence: CDR1 SGHTA, CDR2 FQGNSA. CDR3 length: 14 amino acids. CDR3 protein: CASSFIVADNEQFF. The CDR3 DNA sequence: TGTGCCAGCAGCTTCATAGTTGCGGACAATGAGCAGTTCTTC. The whole variable domain, remainder taken from reference TRBV7-2 and TRBJ2-1, is GAGVSQSPSNKVTEKGKDVELRCDPISGHTALYWYRQSLGQGLEFLIYFQGNSAPDKSGLPSDRFSAERTGGSVSTLTIQRTQQEDSAVYLCASSFIVADNEQFFGPGTRLTVL.